This T cell receptor beta chain emerged from a study of blood T cell repertoires in COVID-19. On the study more broadly: The samples span acute and convalescent COVID-19 from the United States, Italy and Spain. The analysed material was cDNA or gDNA that came from T cells, B-cell-depleted T cells, or PBMCs.

Source study methods: Counts of nucleated cells, estimated from reference gene primer amplification, were obtained. TCRdb's copy holds only in-frame clones and misses some; the assay was immunoSEQ multiplex PCR. That table supplies the V and J calls and clone size; D and trimming were determined from the DNA. The sample yields 80,000 or so clones, around 90% seen once. Germline-derived CDR1 and CDR2 are MGHDK and SYGVNS. The germline V and J ends were trimmed by 2 bases and 8 bases, with 13 bases remaining between them. This CDR3 is 14 amino acids long. Sequenced sample: peripheral blood. This chain links TRBV25-1 with TRBJ2-1; maybe TRBD2 (5 bases). The receptor comes from a human donor in a cohort sampled during active COVID-19. CDR3 residues: CASSEPGSVDEQFF. For the CDR3, the DNA is TGTGCCAGCAGTGAACCGGGGTCCGTCGATGAGCAGTTCTTC.